One sample yielded the 10 T cell receptor beta chains listed below, sequenced in a study of blood T cells in healthy people across ages. A J-beta primer mix and a sample-barcoded 5' primer were used in a second PCR of about 7 to 12 cycles. TCRdb reprocessed the 5' RACE reads via MiXCR and lists one record per CDR3 protein. The top ten clones hold 20% to 30% of a sample with approximately 800,000 distinct CDR3 sequences, more than 55% of them seen once. What was sequenced was blood. Source of these receptors: a man aged 40-55 years in good health.

A remark on this clonotype: At one end, the junction sequence differs from germline, possibly due to a read error. The J gene is TRBJ2-1, the V gene TRBV12-3 or TRBV12-4, with D perhaps TRBD1 (5 bases). This CDR3 has 14 residues. CDR3 residues: CASSSHRMVGEQFF. The CDR3, as DNA: TGTGCCAGTAGTTCGCACAGGATGGTCGGTGAGCAGTTCTTC.

The chain combines TRBV9 with TRBJ2-7; the D gene could be TRBD1 or TRBD2 (5 bases each). V was trimmed by 0 bases and J by 2 bases, leaving 9 bases between them. CDR3 size: 14 residues. Germline assignment: CDR1 SGDLS and CDR2 YYNGEE. In nucleotides, the CDR3 is TGTGCCAGCAGCGTAGGAGGGACCACCTACGAGCAGTACTTC. Translating it yields CASSVGGTTYEQYF.

The chain uses TRBV30 and TRBJ2-5, with unresolved D. The germline gives CDR1 GTSNPN, CDR2 SVGIG (reference sequence). V gave up 1 base and J gave up 5 bases, with 5 bases separating them. CDR3 length: 11 residues. The CDR3 here is CAWSGSETQYF. CDR3 in DNA: TGTGCCTGGAGTGGTTCGGAGACCCAGTACTTC.

This chain joins TRBV29-1 and TRBJ2-3; 8 nucleotides match TRBD1. Trimming at V came to 1 base and at J to 3 bases, leaving 9 bases not matched to a gene. Germline V gene data show CDR1 as SQVTM and CDR2 as ANQGSEA. The CDR3 totals 16 residues. This chain's CDR3 is CSVEGQGWGLTDTQYF. The CDR3 nucleotides are TGCAGCGTTGAAGGACAGGGGTGGGGACTGACAGATACGCAGTATTTT.

The gene calls are TRBV11-2 and TRBJ1-2, with TRBD1 identical over 7 bases. This CDR3 region has 16 residues. Trimming took 5 bases from V and 3 from J; bases not matched to a gene: 12. The germline V gene encodes CDR1 SGHAT and CDR2 FQNNGV. The CDR3 here is CASSESRTGMDYGYTF. Here the CDR3 DNA reads TGTGCCAGCAGCGAGAGTCGGACAGGCATGGACTATGGCTACACCTTC.

This clonotype was observed once. The rearrangement joins TRBV18 to TRBJ2-5; 7 bases fit TRBD1. Germline CDR1 reads KGHSH; CDR2 reads LQKENI. V was clipped by 3 bases and J by 4 bases; unmatched bases: 11. The CDR3 is 16 residues long. As DNA, the CDR3 is TGTGCCAGCTCACCGGACCGACAGGGCTCGGGAGAGACCCAGTACTTC. Protein sequence: CASSPDRQGSGETQYF.

The chain carries TRBV12-5 and TRBJ2-1, with 9 bases that match TRBD1. The CDR3 loop spans 15 amino acids. Trimming removed 2 bases from V and 9 bases from J; junction bases left unmatched: 8. CDR1 is LGHNT, CDR2 FRNRAP, per germline. The DNA for the CDR3 is TGTGCTAGTGGTTTGCAGTTACAGGGGGCGAGTGAGCAGTTCTTC. Its translation is CASGLQLQGASEQFF.

This clonotype has just a few counts. The V call is TRBV4-2, the J call TRBJ2-7, with TRBD1 identical over 11 bases. This CDR3 has 15 residues. Germline V gene sequence: CDR1 LGHNA, CDR2 YNFKEQ. Losses at the gene ends were 1 base for V and 4 bases for J; bases not matched to a gene: 3. CDR3 in amino acids: CASSQGDRGYYEQYF. CDR3 nucleotide sequence: TGTGCCAGCAGCCAAGGGGACAGGGGGTATTACGAGCAGTACTTC.

The rearrangement joins TRBV5-5 to TRBJ1-1; D uncertain. Germline V CDR1 and CDR2: SGHKS, YYEKEE (reference sequence). V gave up 4 bases and J gave up 6 bases, with 13 bases separating them. This CDR3 is 13 amino acids long. CDR3 sequence: CASSRTTGAEAFF. For the CDR3, the DNA is TGTGCCAGCAGCCGGACCACCGGGGCTGAAGCTTTCTTT.

The chain couples TRBV6-2 or TRBV6-3 to TRBJ2-1; D is uncertain. From germline, CDR1 is MNHEY and CDR2 SVGEGT. The CDR3 runs to 13 residues. The V and J ends lost 7 bases and 9 bases respectively, with 16 bases between them. The CDR3 is CASKPASWVEQFF. CDR3 coding DNA: TGTGCCAGCAAACCTGCTAGTTGGGTTGAGCAGTTCTTC.